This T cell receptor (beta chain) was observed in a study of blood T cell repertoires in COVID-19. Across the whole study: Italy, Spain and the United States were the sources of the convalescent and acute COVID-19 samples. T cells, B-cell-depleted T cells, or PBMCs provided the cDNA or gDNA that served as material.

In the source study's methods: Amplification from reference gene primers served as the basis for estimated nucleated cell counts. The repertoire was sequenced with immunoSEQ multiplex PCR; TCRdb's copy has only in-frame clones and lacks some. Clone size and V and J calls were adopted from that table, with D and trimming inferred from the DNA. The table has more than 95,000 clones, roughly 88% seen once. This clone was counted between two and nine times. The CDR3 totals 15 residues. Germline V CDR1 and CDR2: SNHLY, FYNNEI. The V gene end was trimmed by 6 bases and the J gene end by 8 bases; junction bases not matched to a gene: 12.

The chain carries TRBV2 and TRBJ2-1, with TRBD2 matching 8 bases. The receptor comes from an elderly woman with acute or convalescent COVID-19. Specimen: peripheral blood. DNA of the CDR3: TGTGCCAGCAGAAAGCGGGAGATCCCCTCCGATGAGCAGTTCTTC. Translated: CASRKREIPSDEQFF.